This TCR beta chain is drawn from a study of CD8 T cells in ankylosing spondylitis. Using its own MiXCR run on the 5' RACE reads, TCRdb lists one record per CDR3 protein. The data contain around 330,000 distinct CDR3 sequences, around 10% of them singletons. This clonotype was detected ten times or more. CDR1 SGHAT and CDR2 FQNNGV come from the germline V gene. CDR3 length equals 18 residues. V gave up 5 bases and J gave up 1 base; unmatched junction bases: 12. This TCR was recovered from a female donor with ankylosing spondylitis or in good health (not recorded which). The sample comprised blood, either unsorted or a sorted T cell fraction (not recorded which). The rearrangement links TRBV11-2 to TRBJ2-2, with TRBD2 matching 8 bases. The CDR3 is CASSPHLLAGLNTGELFF. The CDR3 DNA reads as TGTGCCAGCAGCCCTCATCTCTTAGCGGGATTGAACACCGGGGAGCTGTTTTTT.